This entry lists 8 T cell receptor beta chains sequenced from one sample in a study of T cell responses to AZD1222 COVID-19 vaccine. Clones were read by immunoSEQ multiplex PCR, and TCRdb kept only the in-frame ones, dropping some. The sample yields approximately 98,000 clones, more than 70% seen once. The sample consisted of peripheral blood, taken on day 0 of MenACWY control vaccination. The receptors were gathered from an adult in good health.

This clone was detected only a few times. J is TRBJ2-7 and V is TRBV3-1 (or the pseudogene TRBV3-2), with no clear D. The germline V and J ends were trimmed by 4 bases and 5 bases, with 6 bases remaining between them. The CDR3 runs to 11 residues. Germline CDR1 LGHDT, CDR2 YNNKEL (reference sequence). DNA for the CDR3: TGTGCCAGCAGCCTCCTGGACGAGCAGTACTTC. Translating gives CASSLLDEQYF.

This clone appeared a single time. This rearrangement joins TRBV11-1 to TRBJ1-4; D is unclear. This CDR3 has 13 amino acids. In germline, CDR1 is SGHAT, CDR2 FQDESV (reference sequence). Trimming cost V 5 bases and J 5 bases, with 9 bases left between them. CDR3 region: CASSRAGNEKLFF. CDR3 nucleotides: TGTGCCAGCAGCCGGGCGGGGAATGAAAAACTGTTTTTT. Together with reference TRBV11-1 and TRBJ1-4, the CDR3 gives the full variable domain: EAEVAQSPRYKITEKSQAVAFWCDPISGHATLYWYRQILGQGPELLVQFQDESVVDDSQLPKDRFSAERLKGVDSTLKIQPAELGDSAMYLCASSRAGNEKLFFGSGTQLSVL.

The chain is built from TRBV2 and TRBJ1-1; TRBD1 matches at 8 bases. V shed 6 bases and J 3 bases; nucleotides not matched to a gene: 9. Germline loops: CDR1 SNHLY, CDR2 FYNNEI. This CDR3 comprises 15 residues. In nucleotides, the CDR3 is TGTGCCAGCAGCCAGGATCGGACAGGGTACACTGAAGCTTTCTTT. It specifies CASSQDRTGYTEAFF.

The chain combines TRBV10-1 with TRBJ2-7; 7 nucleotides align to TRBD1. The CDR3 covers 16 residues. Trimming took 2 bases from V and 2 from J; bases not matched to a gene: 9. CDR1 WNHNN and CDR2 SYGVQD come from the germline V gene (reference sequence). In DNA form, the CDR3 reads TGCGCCAGCAGTGAGGGTGTAGGACAGGAACCCTACGAGCAGTACTTC. Translated: CASSEGVGQEPYEQYF.

This chain uses TRBV7-9 with TRBJ2-2, with 7 bases fitting TRBD1. This CDR3 is 16 amino acids long. V dropped 6 bases and J dropped 1; count of bases not matched to a gene: 8. Germline CDR1 reads SEHNR; CDR2 reads FQNEAQ (reference sequence). The CDR3: CASRFLQGLNTGELFF. The CDR3 DNA reads as TGTGCCAGCAGATTTCTACAGGGGTTGAACACCGGGGAGCTGTTTTTT.

CDR3 coding DNA: TGTGCCAGTAGTACAACTAGCGGGGGGGCCGCAGATACGCAGTATTTT. Amino acid sequence: CASSTTSGGAADTQYF. This chain uses TRBV19 with TRBJ2-3, with 13 bases fitting TRBD2. CDR3 length: 16 residues. Germline CDR1 reads LNHDA; CDR2 reads SQIVND (reference sequence). V dropped 4 bases and J dropped 4; count of bases not matched to a gene: 5.

The rearrangement links TRBV5-4 to TRBJ2-1; TRBD1 might be the D (7 bases). The CDR3 has 15 amino acids. Germline values: CDR1 SGHNT, CDR2 YYREEE (reference sequence). V was trimmed by 4 bases and J by 0 bases, leaving 11 bases between them. Here the CDR3 reads CASSPGDSSYNEQFF. The DNA for the CDR3 is TGTGCCAGCAGCCCGGGGGACAGCTCCTACAATGAGCAGTTCTTC.

The chain combines TRBV6-6 with TRBJ2-1, with D perhaps TRBD1 (5 bases). V was shortened by 1 base and J by 2 bases, with 9 bases between the two germline ends. The CDR3 loop spans 15 amino acids. The V gene's germline CDR1 is MNHNY and CDR2 SVGAGI (reference sequence). The CDR3 coding sequence is TGTGCCAGCAGTTACTTGGCGGACACCTACAATGAGCAGTTCTTC. Protein sequence: CASSYLADTYNEQFF.